The TCR beta chain described here comes from a study of Ad26.COV2.S vaccination and SARS-CoV-2 variants. Study-level findings and limits: Measurements of TCR breadth and depth may have given underestimates of the total T cell responses. Reported post-vaccination CD8+ and CD4+ T cell responses to spike showed substantial breadth.

The table came from immunoSEQ multiplex PCR; TCRdb's copy has only in-frame clones and leaves some out. The sample lists some 500,000 clones, roughly 89% occurring once. Details on this clone: Antigen specificity is unknown.

The CDR3 sequence is 18 residues long. CDR1 SNHLY and CDR2 FYNNEI come from the germline V gene. Germline trimming cut 1 base from V and 0 bases from J; bases unmatched to any gene: 8. Treatment reported: about 20 received Ad26.COV2.S at low or high dose, single or two shots; 5 received placebo; per-sample allocation not given. Sample collection was performed on day 63 after the first vaccine or placebo injection. The TCR sequence derives from a person between 18 and 65 years old who received the Ad26.COV2.S COVID-19 vaccine or a placebo. The chain is built from TRBV2 and TRBJ1-4; 7 nucleotides align to TRBD1. The sequencing used peripheral blood, collected in a trial of Ad26.COV2.S vaccine versus placebo. CDR3: CASSEGWGTAATNEKLFF. The CDR3 DNA reads as TGTGCCAGCAGTGAAGGGTGGGGGACAGCTGCAACTAATGAAAAACTGTTTTTT.